This T cell receptor (beta chain) was captured by sequencing in a study of identical twins. General study findings and limits: The conclusions drew on cross-sectional statistical analysis instead of tracking the same donors.

This clonotype was counted ten times or more. Its cognate antigen is unknown. The germline V gene has CDR1 SEHNR and CDR2 FQNEAQ (reference sequence). V lost 1 base and J lost 5; bases outside the gene matches: 1. This CDR3 is 14 amino acids long. A template switching step contributed a universal primer site, while unique molecular identifiers were present in the cDNA. TCRdb reanalysed the 5' RACE reads using MiXCR and keeps one entry per CDR3 protein. The profile shows 700,000 or so distinct CDR3 sequences, 8.6% of them singletons. These data were also reused for a study on yellow fever vaccine responses in identical twins. That investigation notes: After vaccination, twins' T cell response reportedly seemed partly convergent, partly personalized.

The receptor was derived from a young woman in good health. The rearrangement joins TRBV7-9 to TRBJ2-7, with 11 bases identical to TRBD1. The sample comprised PBMCs. The CDR3, as DNA: TGTGCCAGCAGCTTAGGGACAGGGGGCAACGAGCAGTACTTC. It specifies CASSLGTGGNEQYF.